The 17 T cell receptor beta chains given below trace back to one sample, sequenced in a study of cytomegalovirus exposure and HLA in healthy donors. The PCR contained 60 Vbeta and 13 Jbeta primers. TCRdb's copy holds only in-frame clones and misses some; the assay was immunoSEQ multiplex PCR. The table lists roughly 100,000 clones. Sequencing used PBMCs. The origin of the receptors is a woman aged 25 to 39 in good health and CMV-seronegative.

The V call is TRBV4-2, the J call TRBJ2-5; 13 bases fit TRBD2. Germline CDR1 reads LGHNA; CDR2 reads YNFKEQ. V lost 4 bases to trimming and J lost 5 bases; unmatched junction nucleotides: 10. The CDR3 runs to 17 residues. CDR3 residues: CASSLQSGLAGEETQYF. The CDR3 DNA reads TGTGCCAGCAGCCTTCAATCTGGACTAGCGGGAGAGGAGACCCAGTACTTC.

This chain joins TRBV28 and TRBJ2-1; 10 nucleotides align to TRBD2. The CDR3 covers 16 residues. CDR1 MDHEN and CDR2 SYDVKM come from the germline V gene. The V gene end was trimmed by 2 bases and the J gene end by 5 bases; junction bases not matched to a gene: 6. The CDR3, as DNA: TGTGCCAGCAGTTTACCTACTAGCGGGATCGACAATGAGCAGTTCTTC. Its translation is CASSLPTSGIDNEQFF. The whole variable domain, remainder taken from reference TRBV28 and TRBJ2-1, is DVKVTQSSRYLVKRTGEKVFLECVQDMDHENMFWYRQDPGLGLRLIYFSYDVKMKEKGDIPEGYSVSREKKERFSLILESASTNQTSMYLCASSLPTSGIDNEQFFGPGTRLTVL.

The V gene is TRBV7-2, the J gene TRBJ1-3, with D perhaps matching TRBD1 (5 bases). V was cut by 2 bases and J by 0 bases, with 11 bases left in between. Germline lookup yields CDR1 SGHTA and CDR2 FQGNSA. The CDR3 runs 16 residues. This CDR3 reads CASSLLGGVSGNTIYF. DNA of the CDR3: TGTGCCAGCAGCTTACTCGGGGGTGTCTCTGGAAACACCATATATTTT.

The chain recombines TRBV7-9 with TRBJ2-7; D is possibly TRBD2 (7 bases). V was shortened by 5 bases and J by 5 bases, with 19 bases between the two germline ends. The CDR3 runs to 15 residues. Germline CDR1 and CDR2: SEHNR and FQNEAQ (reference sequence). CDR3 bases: TGTGCCAGCAGCCGTAGGGGGGGCCCTCCTCACGAGCAGTACTTC. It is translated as CASSRRGGPPHEQYF. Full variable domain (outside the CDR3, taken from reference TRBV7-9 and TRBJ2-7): DTGVSQNPRHKITKRGQNVTFRCDPISEHNRLYWYRQTLGQGPEFLTYFQNEAQLEKSRLLSDRFSAERPKGSFSTLEIQRTEQGDSAMYLCASSRRGGPPHEQYFGPGTRLTVT.

This CDR3 is CASSQGGTGMISAYGYTF. CDR3 bases: TGCGCCAGCAGCCAAGGCGGGACAGGGATGATATCCGCCTATGGCTACACCTTC. The J gene is TRBJ1-2, the V gene TRBV4-1, with 9 bases that match TRBD1. The J segment lost 4 bases and the V segment lost 1 base, leaving 13 bases of the junction unmatched. This CDR3 region has 18 residues. Germline lookup yields CDR1 MGHRA and CDR2 YSYEKL.

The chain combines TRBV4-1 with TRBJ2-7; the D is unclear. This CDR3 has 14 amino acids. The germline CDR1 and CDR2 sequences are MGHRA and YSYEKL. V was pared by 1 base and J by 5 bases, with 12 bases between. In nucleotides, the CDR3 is TGCGCCAGCAGCCAAGGATCCACTTTCGACGAGCAGTACTTC. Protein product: CASSQGSTFDEQYF.

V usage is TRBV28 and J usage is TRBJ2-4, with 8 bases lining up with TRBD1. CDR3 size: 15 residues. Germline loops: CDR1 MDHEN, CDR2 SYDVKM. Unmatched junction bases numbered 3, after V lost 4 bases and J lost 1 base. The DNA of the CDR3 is TGTGCCAGCAGTTGGGACAGGATGGCCAAAAACATTCAGTACTTC. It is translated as CASSWDRMAKNIQYF.

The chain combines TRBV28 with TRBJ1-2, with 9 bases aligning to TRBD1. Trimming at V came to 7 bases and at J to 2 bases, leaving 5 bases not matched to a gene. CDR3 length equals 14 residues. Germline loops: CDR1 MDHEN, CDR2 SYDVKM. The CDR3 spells CASNTGTGNYGYTF. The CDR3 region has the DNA TGTGCCAGCAATACCGGGACAGGGAACTATGGCTACACCTTC.

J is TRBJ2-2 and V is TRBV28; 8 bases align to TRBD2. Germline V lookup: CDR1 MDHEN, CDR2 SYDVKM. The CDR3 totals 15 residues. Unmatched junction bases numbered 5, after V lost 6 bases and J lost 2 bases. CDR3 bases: TGTGCCAGCAGCTACGGGGGGGCCAACACCGGGGAGCTGTTTTTT. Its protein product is CASSYGGANTGELFF.

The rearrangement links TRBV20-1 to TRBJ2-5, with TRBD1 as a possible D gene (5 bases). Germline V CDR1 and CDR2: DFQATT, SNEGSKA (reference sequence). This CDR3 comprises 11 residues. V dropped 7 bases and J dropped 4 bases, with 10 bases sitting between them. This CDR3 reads CSVQELETQYF. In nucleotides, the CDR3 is TGCAGTGTACAGGAGTTAGAGACCCAGTACTTC.

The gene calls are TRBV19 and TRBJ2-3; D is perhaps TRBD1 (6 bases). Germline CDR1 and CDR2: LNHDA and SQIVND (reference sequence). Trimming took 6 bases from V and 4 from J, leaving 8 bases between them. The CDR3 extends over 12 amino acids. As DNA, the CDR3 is TGTGCCAGTAGATCAGGGGCAGATACGCAGTATTTT. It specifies CASRSGADTQYF.

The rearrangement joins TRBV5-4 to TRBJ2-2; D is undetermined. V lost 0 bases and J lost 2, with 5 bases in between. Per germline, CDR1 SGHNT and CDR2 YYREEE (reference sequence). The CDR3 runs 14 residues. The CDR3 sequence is CASSLDRNTGELFF. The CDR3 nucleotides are TGTGCCAGCAGCTTGGACAGAAACACCGGGGAGCTGTTTTTT.

CDR3 bases: TGCAGCGTTCTTCAGGGGGAGCTGTTTTTT. It translates to CSVLQGELFF. The chain is built from TRBV29-1 and TRBJ2-2; unclear D gene. V was clipped by 5 bases and J by 8 bases, with 6 bases between them. The CDR3 covers 10 residues. CDR1 and CDR2 (germline): SQVTM, ANQGSEA.

Written as DNA, the CDR3 is TGCGCCAGCAGCCAGCAGGGGAATGAGCAGTTCTTC. Translating it yields CASSQQGNEQFF. V usage is TRBV4-1 and J usage is TRBJ2-1; TRBD1 might be the D (6 bases). Germline lookup yields CDR1 MGHRA and CDR2 YSYEKL. V was clipped by 3 bases and J by 7 bases, with 7 bases between them. The CDR3 has 12 residues.

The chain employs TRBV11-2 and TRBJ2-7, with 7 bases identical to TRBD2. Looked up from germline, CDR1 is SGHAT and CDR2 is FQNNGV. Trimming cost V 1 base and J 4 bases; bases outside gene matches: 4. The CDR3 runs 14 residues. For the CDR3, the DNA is TGTGCCAGCAGCTTAGGAGTTAGCGGGTACGAGCAGTACTTC. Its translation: CASSLGVSGYEQYF.

The CDR3 nucleotides are TGCAGCGTTGGAGGGGACAGGGGAGGAATAGATGAAAAACTGTTTTTT. Translating gives CSVGGDRGGIDEKLFF. The genes are TRBV29-1 and TRBJ1-4; 10 bases match TRBD1. The J segment lost 6 bases and the V segment lost 4 bases, leaving 11 bases of the junction unmatched. Germline V lookup: CDR1 SQVTM, CDR2 ANQGSEA. There are 16 residues in the CDR3.

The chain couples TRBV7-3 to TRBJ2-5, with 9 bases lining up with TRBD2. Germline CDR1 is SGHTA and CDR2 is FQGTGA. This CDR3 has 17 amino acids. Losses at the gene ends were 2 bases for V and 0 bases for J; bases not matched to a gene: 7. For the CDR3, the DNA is TGTGCCAGCAGCTTAGCGGGAGGGGGGTGGTACCAAGAGACCCAGTACTTC. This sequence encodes CASSLAGGGWYQETQYF. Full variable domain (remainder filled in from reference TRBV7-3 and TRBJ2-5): GAGVSQTPSNKVTEKGKYVELRCDPISGHTALYWYRQSLGQGPEFLIYFQGTGAADDSGLPNDRFFAVRPEGSVSTLKIQRTERGDSAVYLCASSLAGGGWYQETQYFGPGTRLLVL.